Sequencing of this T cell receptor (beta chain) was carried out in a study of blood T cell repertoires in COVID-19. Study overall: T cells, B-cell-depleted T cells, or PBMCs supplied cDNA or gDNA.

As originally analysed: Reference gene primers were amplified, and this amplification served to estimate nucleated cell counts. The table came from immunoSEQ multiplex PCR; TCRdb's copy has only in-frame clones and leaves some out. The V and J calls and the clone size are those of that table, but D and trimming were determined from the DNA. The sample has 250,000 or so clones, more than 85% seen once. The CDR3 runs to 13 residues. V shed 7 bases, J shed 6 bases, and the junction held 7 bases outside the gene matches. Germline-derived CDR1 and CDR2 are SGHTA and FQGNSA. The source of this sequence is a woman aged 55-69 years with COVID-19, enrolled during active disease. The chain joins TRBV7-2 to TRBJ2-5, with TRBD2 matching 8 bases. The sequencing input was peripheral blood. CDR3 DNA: TGTGCCAGCACCGAGACTAGCGTTCAGACCCAGTACTTC. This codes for CASTETSVQTQYF.